A selection of T cell receptor beta chains follows, all from one sample in a study of T cells after yellow fever vaccination. TCRdb independently ran MiXCR on the 5' RACE reads; one entry per CDR3 protein. Here the sample spans some 560,000 distinct CDR3 sequences, roughly a sixth being singletons. Here the sequenced sample was PBMCs, taken 5 days after the first yellow fever vaccination. The receptors come from a man in his late teens or twenties who received the YFV17D yellow fever vaccine. Both conserved end residues are part of each CDR3. A D gene is named only where the DNA matches it firmly. A clone size is listed for some rows: how often the clone was seen (once, few, many), or a class if it is expanded.

abundance: NA; j_gene: TRBJ1-5; d_gene: NA; v_gene: TRBV7-9; CDR3nt: TGTGCCAGCAGCTTGTCCCAGGGCGGTTGGCCCCAGCATTTT; CDR3aa: CASSLSQGGWPQHF
abundance: NA; j_gene: TRBJ2-1; d_gene: NA; v_gene: TRBV7-9; CDR3nt: TGTGCCAGCAGCGCGGCCAATGAGCAGTTCTTC; CDR3aa: CASSAANEQFF
abundance: NA; j_gene: TRBJ2-3; d_gene: NA; v_gene: TRBV20-1; CDR3nt: TGCAGTGCTAGACGTCCCACAGATACGCAGTATTTT; CDR3aa: CSARRPTDTQYF
abundance: many; j_gene: TRBJ2-5; d_gene: TRBD2; v_gene: TRBV28; CDR3nt: TGTGCCAGCAGTCTGGGACTAGCGACCGGCGAGACCCAGTACTTC; CDR3aa: CASSLGLATGETQYF
abundance: NA; j_gene: TRBJ2-5; d_gene: TRBD2; v_gene: TRBV4-3; CDR3nt: TGCGCCAGCAGCCAAGATAAAGCCCTGGGAGGGGAGACCCAGTACTTC; CDR3aa: CASSQDKALGGETQYF
abundance: few; j_gene: TRBJ1-2; d_gene: NA; v_gene: TRBV29-1; CDR3nt: TGCAGCGCCCTAGATCCAGGGCGCAGCTATGGCTACACCTTC; CDR3aa: CSALDPGRSYGYTF
abundance: few; j_gene: TRBJ2-5; d_gene: TRBD1; v_gene: TRBV5-1; CDR3nt: TGCGCCAGCAGCCCACAGGGGGCGCGGCAAGAGACCCAGTACTTC; CDR3aa: CASSPQGARQETQYF
abundance: few; j_gene: TRBJ1-4; d_gene: TRBD1; v_gene: TRBV15; CDR3nt: TGTGCCACCAGCAGAGCCCAGGGGGGGGGGAAACTGTTTTTT; CDR3aa: CATSRAQGGGKLFF
abundance: few; j_gene: TRBJ2-5; d_gene: TRBD1; v_gene: TRBV27; CDR3nt: TGTGCCAGCAGTATCCACAGGGGGTGGGAGACCCAGTACTTC; CDR3aa: CASSIHRGWETQYF
abundance: NA; j_gene: TRBJ2-1; d_gene: NA; v_gene: TRBV6-1; CDR3nt: TGTGCCAGCAGCCAGGAGGGAGATGAGCAGTTCTTC; CDR3aa: CASSQEGDEQFF
abundance: NA; j_gene: TRBJ2-3; d_gene: NA; v_gene: TRBV10-1; CDR3nt: TGCGCCAGCAGTGAAGAGGGCCGAGGCTTCACAGATACGCAGTATTTT; CDR3aa: CASSEEGRGFTDTQYF
abundance: NA; j_gene: TRBJ1-2; d_gene: NA; v_gene: TRBV7-9; CDR3nt: TGTGCCAGCAGTTCAGGTTCAGCTACGGGGGGCTACACCTTC; CDR3aa: CASSSGSATGGYTF
abundance: NA; j_gene: TRBJ1-1; d_gene: NA; v_gene: TRBV7-9; CDR3nt: TGTGCCAGCAGCTTAGTAGCAGGGCTGAGGAACACTGAAGCTTTCTTT; CDR3aa: CASSLVAGLRNTEAFF
abundance: NA; j_gene: TRBJ2-5; d_gene: TRBD2; v_gene: TRBV20-1; CDR3nt: TGCAGTGCAACCCCTAGAGCGGGGTCTCAAGAGACCCAGTACTTC; CDR3aa: CSATPRAGSQETQYF
abundance: NA; j_gene: TRBJ2-2; d_gene: NA; v_gene: TRBV21-1; CDR3nt: TGTGCCAGCCCTCGGACAGGGGTGGACGGGGAGCTGTTTTTT; CDR3aa: CASPRTGVDGELFF
abundance: many; j_gene: TRBJ1-5; d_gene: NA; v_gene: TRBV7-6; CDR3nt: TGTGCCAGCAGCTCTTATCAGGGGCCGTCATGGCCCCAGCATTTT; CDR3aa: CASSSYQGPSWPQHF
abundance: few; j_gene: TRBJ2-1; d_gene: TRBD2; v_gene: TRBV7-3; CDR3nt: TGTGCCAGCAGCTTAACGTTTGCTAGCGGGGGGCTTGGGAATGAGCAGTTCTTC; CDR3aa: CASSLTFASGGLGNEQFF
abundance: NA; j_gene: TRBJ1-4; d_gene: NA; v_gene: TRBV7-9; CDR3nt: TGTGCCAGCAGCTTACTCGGGCGCACAGCAACTAATGAAAAACTGTTTTTT; CDR3aa: CASSLLGRTATNEKLFF
abundance: NA; j_gene: TRBJ2-2; d_gene: NA; v_gene: TRBV21-1; CDR3nt: TGTGCCAGCAGCAAAACTAGACATTTGAACACCGGGGAGCTGTTTTTT; CDR3aa: CASSKTRHLNTGELFF
abundance: few; j_gene: TRBJ2-5; d_gene: NA; v_gene: TRBV11-2; CDR3nt: TGTGCCAGCAGCCGTCGACTGGCTCAAGAGACCCAGTACTTC; CDR3aa: CASSRRLAQETQYF
abundance: many; j_gene: TRBJ2-5; d_gene: NA; v_gene: TRBV25-1; CDR3nt: TGTGCCAGCGGGCAAGAGACCCAGTACTTC; CDR3aa: CASGQETQYF
abundance: few; j_gene: TRBJ1-1; d_gene: TRBD1; v_gene: TRBV10-3; CDR3nt: TGTGCCATCAGTGATGAGGCAGGGGGGGAAGCTTTCTTT; CDR3aa: CAISDEAGGEAFF
abundance: NA; j_gene: TRBJ2-1; d_gene: TRBD2; v_gene: TRBV7-9; CDR3nt: TGTGCCAGCAGGCCCACTAGCGGGGGGCACAGGGAGCAGTTCTTC; CDR3aa: CASRPTSGGHREQFF
abundance: few; j_gene: TRBJ1-1; d_gene: NA; v_gene: TRBV2; CDR3nt: TGTGCCAGCAAATCTGAACCGAACACTGAAGCTTTCTTT; CDR3aa: CASKSEPNTEAFF
abundance: NA; j_gene: TRBJ2-2; d_gene: NA; v_gene: TRBV6-1; CDR3nt: TGTGCCAGCATTCCTAACGTTCGGGCCACCGGGGAGCTGTTTTTT; CDR3aa: CASIPNVRATGELFF
abundance: NA; j_gene: TRBJ1-1; d_gene: TRBD1; v_gene: TRBV5-1; CDR3nt: TGCGCCAGCAGCCCGGGGACAGGGGAGGTGAACACTGAAGCTTTCTTT; CDR3aa: CASSPGTGEVNTEAFF
abundance: few; j_gene: TRBJ2-5; d_gene: NA; v_gene: TRBV12-3/TRBV12-4; CDR3nt: TGTGCCAGCACCCCTACTAGTAGAGAGACCCAGTACTTC; CDR3aa: CASTPTSRETQYF
abundance: few; j_gene: TRBJ2-5; d_gene: NA; v_gene: TRBV29-1; CDR3nt: TGCAGCGTTGTCCCCCCCGAAGAGACCCAGTACTTC; CDR3aa: CSVVPPEETQYF
abundance: NA; j_gene: TRBJ1-4; d_gene: NA; v_gene: TRBV7-9; CDR3nt: TGTGCCAGCAGCTTAGTGGCCGGGTCTAATGAAAAACTGTTTTTT; CDR3aa: CASSLVAGSNEKLFF
abundance: NA; j_gene: TRBJ2-2; d_gene: NA; v_gene: TRBV2; CDR3nt: TGTGCCAGCAGTGAAGAATACACCGGGGAGCTGTTTTTT; CDR3aa: CASSEEYTGELFF
abundance: NA; j_gene: TRBJ1-4; d_gene: NA; v_gene: TRBV4-3; CDR3nt: TGCGCCAGCAGCCAAGAATTAAGGGATGAAAAAATGTTTTTT; CDR3aa: CASSQELRDEKMFF
abundance: few; j_gene: TRBJ2-7; d_gene: NA; v_gene: TRBV4-2; CDR3nt: TGTGCCAGCAGCCAAGAGTGGGCCGGAAACTCCTACGAGCAGTACTTC; CDR3aa: CASSQEWAGNSYEQYF
abundance: few; j_gene: TRBJ1-5; d_gene: NA; v_gene: TRBV20-1; CDR3nt: TGCAGTGCTGCCGAGGGCCCCCAGCATTTT; CDR3aa: CSAAEGPQHF
abundance: NA; j_gene: TRBJ2-5; d_gene: NA; v_gene: TRBV7-6; CDR3nt: TGTGCCAGCAGCCAGGAACGGGCAACACAAGAGACCCAGTACTTC; CDR3aa: CASSQERATQETQYF
abundance: NA; j_gene: TRBJ2-5; d_gene: NA; v_gene: TRBV18; CDR3nt: TGTGCCAGCTCACCAAGGAAGGGAGACCAAGAGACCCAGTACTTC; CDR3aa: CASSPRKGDQETQYF
abundance: NA; j_gene: TRBJ2-3; d_gene: NA; v_gene: TRBV6-2/TRBV6-3; CDR3nt: TGTGCCAGCAGTTACTCGATCAGCACAGATACGCAGTATTTT; CDR3aa: CASSYSISTDTQYF
abundance: NA; j_gene: TRBJ1-5; d_gene: TRBD1; v_gene: TRBV27; CDR3nt: TGTGCCAGCAGGGGATCCCGGGGGACAGGGGTATATAGCAATCAGCCCCAGCATTTT; CDR3aa: CASRGSRGTGVYSNQPQHF
abundance: few; j_gene: TRBJ2-1; d_gene: NA; v_gene: TRBV12-3/TRBV12-4; CDR3nt: TGTGCCAGCAGTTCGTACAGGAGGCCTTACAATGAGCAGTTCTTC; CDR3aa: CASSSYRRPYNEQFF
abundance: once; j_gene: TRBJ1-4; d_gene: TRBD1; v_gene: TRBV23-1; CDR3nt: TGCGCCAGCATCCCCCGGGACAGAGAAAAACTGTTTTTT; CDR3aa: CASIPRDREKLFF
abundance: many; j_gene: TRBJ1-4; d_gene: NA; v_gene: TRBV5-5; CDR3nt: TGTGCCAGCAGCCTAGACAGCGGCGGGGAAAAACTGTTTTTT; CDR3aa: CASSLDSGGEKLFF
abundance: NA; j_gene: TRBJ1-6; d_gene: NA; v_gene: TRBV9; CDR3nt: TGTGCCAGCAGCGGCGACGGAAGACCCCTCCACTTT; CDR3aa: CASSGDGRPLHF
abundance: NA; j_gene: TRBJ1-2; d_gene: NA; v_gene: TRBV12-3/TRBV12-4; CDR3nt: TGTGCCAGTGGGAAGGGATACTATGGCTACACCTTC; CDR3aa: CASGKGYYGYTF
abundance: few; j_gene: TRBJ2-2; d_gene: NA; v_gene: TRBV4-1; CDR3nt: TGCGCTACCGGACACCGAGTCACCGGGGAGCTGTTTTTT; CDR3aa: CATGHRVTGELFF
abundance: NA; j_gene: TRBJ1-2; d_gene: NA; v_gene: TRBV28; CDR3nt: TGTGCCAGCAGTTTACTGGGTTGGGGTGGCTACACCTTC; CDR3aa: CASSLLGWGGYTF
abundance: once; j_gene: TRBJ2-2; d_gene: NA; v_gene: TRBV29-1; CDR3nt: TGCAGCGTCGGCCTACAGGGCACCGGGGAGCTGTTTTTT; CDR3aa: CSVGLQGTGELFF
abundance: few; j_gene: TRBJ1-1; d_gene: NA; v_gene: TRBV4-1; CDR3nt: TGCGCCAGCAGCCCCAGAGTCCGGGGTGCGGGGTTGGGAGTGGGCACTGAAGCTTTCTTT; CDR3aa: CASSPRVRGAGLGVGTEAFF
abundance: NA; j_gene: TRBJ2-1; d_gene: TRBD1; v_gene: TRBV18; CDR3nt: TGTGCCAGCTCACCATTGGGACAGCTAAACAATGAGCAGTTCTTC; CDR3aa: CASSPLGQLNNEQFF
abundance: many; j_gene: TRBJ2-5; d_gene: NA; v_gene: TRBV7-9; CDR3nt: TGTGCCAGCAGCTTAAGGCCCCGGGAGACCCAGTACTTC; CDR3aa: CASSLRPRETQYF
abundance: many; j_gene: TRBJ1-1; d_gene: NA; v_gene: TRBV7-2; CDR3nt: TGTGCCAGCAGCGGGGGTGGGGGTAGGGGCACTGAAGCTTTCTTT; CDR3aa: CASSGGGGRGTEAFF
abundance: few; j_gene: TRBJ2-7; d_gene: TRBD1; v_gene: TRBV10-3; CDR3nt: TGTGCCATCAGTGGGACAGGGCCCTACGAGCAGTACTTC; CDR3aa: CAISGTGPYEQYF